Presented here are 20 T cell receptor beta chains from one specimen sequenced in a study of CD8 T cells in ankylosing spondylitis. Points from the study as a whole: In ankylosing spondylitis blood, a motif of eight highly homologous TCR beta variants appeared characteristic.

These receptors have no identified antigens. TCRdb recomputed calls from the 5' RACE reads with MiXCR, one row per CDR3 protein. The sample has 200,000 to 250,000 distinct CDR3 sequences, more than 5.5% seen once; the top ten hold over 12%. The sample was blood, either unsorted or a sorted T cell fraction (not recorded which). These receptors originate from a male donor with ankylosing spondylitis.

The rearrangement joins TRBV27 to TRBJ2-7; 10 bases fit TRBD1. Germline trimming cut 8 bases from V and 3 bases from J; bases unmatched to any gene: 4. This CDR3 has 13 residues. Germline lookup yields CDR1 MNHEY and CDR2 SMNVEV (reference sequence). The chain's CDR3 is CASGTGENYEQYF. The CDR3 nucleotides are TGTGCCAGCGGGACAGGGGAGAACTACGAGCAGTACTTC.

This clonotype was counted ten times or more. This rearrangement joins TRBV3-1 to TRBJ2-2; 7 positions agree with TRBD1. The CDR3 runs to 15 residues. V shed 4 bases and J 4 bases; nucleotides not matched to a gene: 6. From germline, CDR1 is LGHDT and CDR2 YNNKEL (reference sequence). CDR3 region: CASSLGTDFTGELFF. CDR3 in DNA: TGTGCCAGCAGCCTGGGGACAGACTTCACCGGGGAGCTGTTTTTT.

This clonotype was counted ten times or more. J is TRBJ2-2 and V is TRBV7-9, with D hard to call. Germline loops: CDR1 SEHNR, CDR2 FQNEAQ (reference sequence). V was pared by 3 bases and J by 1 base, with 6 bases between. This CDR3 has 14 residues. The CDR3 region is CASSFWKNTGELFF. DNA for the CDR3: TGTGCCAGCAGCTTCTGGAAGAACACCGGGGAGCTGTTTTTT.

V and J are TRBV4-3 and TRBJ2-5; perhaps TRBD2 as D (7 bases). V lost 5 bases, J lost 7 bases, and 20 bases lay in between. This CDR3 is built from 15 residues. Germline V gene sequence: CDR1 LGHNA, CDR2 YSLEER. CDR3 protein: CASSKRGGGTGTQYF. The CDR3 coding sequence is TGCGCCAGCAGCAAAAGGGGGGGCGGTACAGGGACCCAGTACTTC.

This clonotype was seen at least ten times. For the CDR3, the DNA is TGTGCCAGCAGCTTAGAAGGAGACTCTGGGGCCAACGTCCTGACTTTC. Amino acids: CASSLEGDSGANVLTF. The rearrangement joins TRBV13 to TRBJ2-6; D call uncertain. V lost 1 base, J lost 0 bases, and 7 bases lay in between. CDR3 length: 16 residues. Germline V gene lookup returns CDR1 PRHDT and CDR2 FYEKMQ (reference sequence).

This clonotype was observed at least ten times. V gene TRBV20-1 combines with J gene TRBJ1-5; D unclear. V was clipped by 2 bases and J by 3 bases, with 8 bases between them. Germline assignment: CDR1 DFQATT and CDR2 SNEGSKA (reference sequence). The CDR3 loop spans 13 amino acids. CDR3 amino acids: CSARRSSNQPQHF. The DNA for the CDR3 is TGCAGTGCTAGAAGGAGCTCCAATCAGCCCCAGCATTTT.

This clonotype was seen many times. The CDR3 sequence is CASSQGRAEAFF. The CDR3 region has the DNA TGTGCCAGCAGCCAAGGGCGGGCTGAAGCTTTCTTT. The genes are TRBV13 and TRBJ1-1; D remains unclear. Trimming removed 5 bases from V and 6 bases from J, with 10 bases in between. The V gene's germline CDR1 is PRHDT and CDR2 FYEKMQ (reference sequence). The CDR3 has 12 amino acids.

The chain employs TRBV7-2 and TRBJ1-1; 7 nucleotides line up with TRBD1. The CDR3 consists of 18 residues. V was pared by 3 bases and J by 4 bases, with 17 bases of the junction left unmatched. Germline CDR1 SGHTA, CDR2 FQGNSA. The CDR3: CASSFSDTHRGSGTEAFF. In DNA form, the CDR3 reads TGTGCCAGCAGCTTTAGCGATACCCACAGGGGTTCCGGCACTGAAGCTTTCTTT.

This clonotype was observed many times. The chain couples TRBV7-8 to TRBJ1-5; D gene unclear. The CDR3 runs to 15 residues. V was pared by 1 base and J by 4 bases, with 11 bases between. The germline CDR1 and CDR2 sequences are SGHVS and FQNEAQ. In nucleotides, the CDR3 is TGTGCCAGCAGCTTAGATGGGGTCTATAATCAGCCCCAGCATTTT. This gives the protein CASSLDGVYNQPQHF.

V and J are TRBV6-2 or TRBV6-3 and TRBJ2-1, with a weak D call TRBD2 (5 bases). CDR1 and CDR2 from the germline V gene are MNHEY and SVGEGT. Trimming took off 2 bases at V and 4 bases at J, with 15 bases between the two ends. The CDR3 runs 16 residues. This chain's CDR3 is CASSYRPQRLYNEQFF. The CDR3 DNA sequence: TGTGCCAGCAGTTACCGGCCGCAGCGGCTGTACAATGAGCAGTTCTTC.

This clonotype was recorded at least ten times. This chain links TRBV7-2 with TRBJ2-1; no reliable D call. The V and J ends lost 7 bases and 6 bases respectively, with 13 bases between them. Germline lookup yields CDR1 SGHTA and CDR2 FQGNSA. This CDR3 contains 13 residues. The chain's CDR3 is CASNPRTLNEQFF. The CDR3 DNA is TGTGCCAGCAACCCCCGTACCCTCAATGAGCAGTTCTTC.

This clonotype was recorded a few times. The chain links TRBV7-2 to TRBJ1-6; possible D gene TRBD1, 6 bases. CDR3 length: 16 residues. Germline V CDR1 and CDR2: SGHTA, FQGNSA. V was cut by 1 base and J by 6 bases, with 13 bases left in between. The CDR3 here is CASSLGVHRVNSPLHF. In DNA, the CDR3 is TGTGCCAGCAGCTTAGGTGTCCACAGGGTTAATTCACCCCTCCACTTT.

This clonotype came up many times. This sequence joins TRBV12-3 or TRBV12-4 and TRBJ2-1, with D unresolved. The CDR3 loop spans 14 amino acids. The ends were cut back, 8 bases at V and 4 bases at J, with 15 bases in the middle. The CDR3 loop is CASALASSYNEQFF. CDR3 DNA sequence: TGTGCCAGCGCCTTAGCCTCATCGTACAATGAGCAGTTCTTC.

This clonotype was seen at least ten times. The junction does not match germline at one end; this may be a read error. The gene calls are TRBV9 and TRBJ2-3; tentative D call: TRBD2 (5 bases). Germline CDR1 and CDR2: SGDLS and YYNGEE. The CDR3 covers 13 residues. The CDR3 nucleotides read TGTGCCAGCAGCGGGGGAGTCCGCGATACGAAGTATTTT. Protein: CASSGGVRDTKYF.

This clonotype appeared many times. CDR3 sequence: CSVRGGQYYEQYF. The CDR3 DNA follows: TGCAGCGTTCGGGGTGGACAGTACTACGAGCAGTACTTC. The J gene is TRBJ2-7, the V gene TRBV29-1, with TRBD1 as a possible D gene (6 bases). V shed 5 bases and J shed 3 bases, with 14 bases lying between them. Germline loops: CDR1 SQVTM, CDR2 ANQGSEA. This CDR3 comprises 13 residues.

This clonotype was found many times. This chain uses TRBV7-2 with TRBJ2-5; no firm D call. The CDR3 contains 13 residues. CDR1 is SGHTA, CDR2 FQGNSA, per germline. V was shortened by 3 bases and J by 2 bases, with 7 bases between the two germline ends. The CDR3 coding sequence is TGTGCCAGCAGCTTCGGGTTTCAAGAGACCCAGTACTTC. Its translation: CASSFGFQETQYF.

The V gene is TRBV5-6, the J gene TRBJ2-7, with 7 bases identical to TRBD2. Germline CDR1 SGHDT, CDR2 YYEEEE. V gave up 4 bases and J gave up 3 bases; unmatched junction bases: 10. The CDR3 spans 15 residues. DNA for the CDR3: TGTGCCAGCAGCCCCTTAGGGGAGGGAAACTACGAGCAGTACTTC. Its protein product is CASSPLGEGNYEQYF.

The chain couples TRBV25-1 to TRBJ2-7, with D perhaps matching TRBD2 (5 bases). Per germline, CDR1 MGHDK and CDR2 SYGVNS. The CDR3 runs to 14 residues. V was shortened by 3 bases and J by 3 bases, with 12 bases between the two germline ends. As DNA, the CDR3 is TGTGCCAGCAGTGACCGGGGATCAAGCTACGAGCAGTACTTC. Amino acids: CASSDRGSSYEQYF.

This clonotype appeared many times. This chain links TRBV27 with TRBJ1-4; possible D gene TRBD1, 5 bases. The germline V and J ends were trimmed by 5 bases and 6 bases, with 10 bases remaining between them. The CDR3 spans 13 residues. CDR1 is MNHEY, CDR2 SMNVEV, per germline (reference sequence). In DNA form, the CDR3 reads TGTGCCAGCAGTCGAATCAGGGATGAAAAACTGTTTTTT. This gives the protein CASSRIRDEKLFF.

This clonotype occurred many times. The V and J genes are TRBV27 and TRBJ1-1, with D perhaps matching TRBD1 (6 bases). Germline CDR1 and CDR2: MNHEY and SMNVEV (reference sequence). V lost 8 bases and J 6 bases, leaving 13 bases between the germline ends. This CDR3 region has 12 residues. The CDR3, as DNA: TGTGCCAGCCGGACCTCAGGGGCTGAAGCTTTCTTT. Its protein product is CASRTSGAEAFF.